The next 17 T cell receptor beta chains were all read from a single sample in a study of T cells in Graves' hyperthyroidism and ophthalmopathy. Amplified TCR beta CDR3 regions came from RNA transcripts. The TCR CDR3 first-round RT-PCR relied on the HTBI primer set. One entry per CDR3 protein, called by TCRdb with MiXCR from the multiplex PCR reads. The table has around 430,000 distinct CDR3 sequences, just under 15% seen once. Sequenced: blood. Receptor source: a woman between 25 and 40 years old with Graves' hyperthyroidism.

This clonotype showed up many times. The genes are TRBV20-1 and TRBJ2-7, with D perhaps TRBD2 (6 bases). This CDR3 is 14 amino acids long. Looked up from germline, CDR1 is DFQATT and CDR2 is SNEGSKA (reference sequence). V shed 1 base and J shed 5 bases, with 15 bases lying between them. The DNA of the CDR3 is TGCAGTGCTAGAGGCGGGAACTCTAGAGACGAGCAGTACTTC. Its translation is CSARGGNSRDEQYF.

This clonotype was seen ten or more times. In DNA, the CDR3 is TGTGCCAGCAGTGGACTAGCGGGAGCCCGCAATGAGCAGTTCTTC. Its protein product is CASSGLAGARNEQFF. J is TRBJ2-1 and V is TRBV11-2; 13 nucleotides match TRBD2. Germline V gives CDR1 SGHAT, CDR2 FQNNGV. V trimming: 6 bases; J trimming: 6 bases; junction bases outside the gene matches: 5. This CDR3 has 15 amino acids.

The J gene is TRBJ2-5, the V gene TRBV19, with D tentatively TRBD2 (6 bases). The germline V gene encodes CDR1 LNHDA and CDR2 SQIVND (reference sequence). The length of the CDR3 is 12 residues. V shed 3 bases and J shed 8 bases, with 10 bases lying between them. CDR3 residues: CASSIQAGTQYF. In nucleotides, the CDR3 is TGTGCCAGTAGTATTCAGGCGGGAACCCAGTACTTC.

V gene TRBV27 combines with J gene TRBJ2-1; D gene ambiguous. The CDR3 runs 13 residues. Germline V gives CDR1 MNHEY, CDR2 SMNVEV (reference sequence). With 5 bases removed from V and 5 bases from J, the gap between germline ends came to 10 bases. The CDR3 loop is CASSPLRNNEQFF. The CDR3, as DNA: TGTGCCAGCAGTCCCCTCCGAAACAATGAGCAGTTCTTC.

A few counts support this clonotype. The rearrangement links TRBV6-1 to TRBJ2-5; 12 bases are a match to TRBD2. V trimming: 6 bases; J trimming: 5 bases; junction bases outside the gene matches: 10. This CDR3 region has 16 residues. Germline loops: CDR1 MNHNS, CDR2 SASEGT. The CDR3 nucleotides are TGTGCCAGCAGGCCCCGACTAGCGGGAGTTCGGGAGACCCAGTACTTC. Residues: CASRPRLAGVRETQYF.

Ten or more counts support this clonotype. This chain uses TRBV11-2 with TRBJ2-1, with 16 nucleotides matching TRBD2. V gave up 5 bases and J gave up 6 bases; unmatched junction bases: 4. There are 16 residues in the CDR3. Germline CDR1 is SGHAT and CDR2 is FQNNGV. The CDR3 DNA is TGTGCCAGCAGCCCCGGGACTAGCGGGAGGGCCAATGAGCAGTTCTTC. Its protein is CASSPGTSGRANEQFF.

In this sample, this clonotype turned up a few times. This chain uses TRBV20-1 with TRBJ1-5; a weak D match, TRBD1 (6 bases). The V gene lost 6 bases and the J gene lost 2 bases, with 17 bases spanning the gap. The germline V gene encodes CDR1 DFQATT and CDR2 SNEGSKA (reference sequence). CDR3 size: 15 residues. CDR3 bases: TGCAGTGCCTGGACAGTCGGGAGGGGCAATCAGCCCCAGCATTTT. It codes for CSAWTVGRGNQPQHF.

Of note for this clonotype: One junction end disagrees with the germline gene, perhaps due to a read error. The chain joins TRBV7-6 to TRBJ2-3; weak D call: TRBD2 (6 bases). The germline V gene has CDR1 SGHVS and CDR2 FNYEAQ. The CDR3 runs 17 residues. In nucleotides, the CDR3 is TGTGCCAGCAGCTTAAGCACAGCGGGTACTAGCACAAATACGCAGTATTTT. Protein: CASSLSTAGTSTNTQYF.

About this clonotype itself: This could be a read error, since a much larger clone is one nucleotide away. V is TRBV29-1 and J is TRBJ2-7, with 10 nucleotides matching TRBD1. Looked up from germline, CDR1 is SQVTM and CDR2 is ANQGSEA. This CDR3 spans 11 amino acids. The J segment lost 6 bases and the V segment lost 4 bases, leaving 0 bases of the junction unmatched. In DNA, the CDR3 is TGCAGCGTTGGGACAGGGGGCGAGCAGTACTTC. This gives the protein CSVGTGGEQYF.

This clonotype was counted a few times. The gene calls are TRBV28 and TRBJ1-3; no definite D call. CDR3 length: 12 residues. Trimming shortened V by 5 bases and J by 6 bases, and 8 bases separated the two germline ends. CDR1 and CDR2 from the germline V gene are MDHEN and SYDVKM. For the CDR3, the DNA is TGTGCCAGCAGTAATAGCAAAAACACCATATATTTT. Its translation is CASSNSKNTIYF. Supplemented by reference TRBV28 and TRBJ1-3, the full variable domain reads DVKVTQSSRYLVKRTGEKVFLECVQDMDHENMFWYRQDPGLGLRLIYFSYDVKMKEKGDIPEGYSVSREKKERFSLILESASTNQTSMYLCASSNSKNTIYFGEGSWLTVV.

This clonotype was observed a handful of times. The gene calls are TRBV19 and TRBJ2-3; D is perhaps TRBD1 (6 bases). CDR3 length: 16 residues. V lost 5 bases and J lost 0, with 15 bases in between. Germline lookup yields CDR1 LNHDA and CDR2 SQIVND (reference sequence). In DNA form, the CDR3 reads TGTGCCAGTAGTTCGACAGGTCCCTCTAGCACAGATACGCAGTATTTT. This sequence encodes CASSSTGPSSTDTQYF.

The CDR3 is CASSLGLAGGPFDNEQFF. The CDR3 DNA reads as TGTGCCAGCAGTTTAGGACTAGCGGGAGGGCCGTTCGACAATGAGCAGTTCTTC. The chain links TRBV9 to TRBJ2-1; 15 nucleotides match TRBD2. This CDR3 contains 18 residues. The V segment lost 5 bases and the J segment 5 bases; nucleotides outside the gene matches: 11. Germline CDR1 is SGDLS and CDR2 is YYNGEE.

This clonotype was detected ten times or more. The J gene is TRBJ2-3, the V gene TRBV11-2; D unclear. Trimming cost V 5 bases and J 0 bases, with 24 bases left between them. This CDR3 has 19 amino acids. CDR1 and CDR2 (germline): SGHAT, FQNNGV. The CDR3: CASSGRRPGGTTSTDTQYF. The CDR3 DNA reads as TGTGCCAGCAGCGGCCGACGACCTGGCGGAACGACTAGCACAGATACGCAGTATTTT.

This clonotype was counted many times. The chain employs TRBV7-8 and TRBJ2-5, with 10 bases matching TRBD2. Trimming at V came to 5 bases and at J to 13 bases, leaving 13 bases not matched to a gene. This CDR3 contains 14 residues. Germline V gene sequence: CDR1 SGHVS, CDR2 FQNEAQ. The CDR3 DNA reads TGTGCCAGCAGCCCCAGCGGGAGGGCCAGGTTTCGGTACTTC. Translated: CASSPSGRARFRYF.

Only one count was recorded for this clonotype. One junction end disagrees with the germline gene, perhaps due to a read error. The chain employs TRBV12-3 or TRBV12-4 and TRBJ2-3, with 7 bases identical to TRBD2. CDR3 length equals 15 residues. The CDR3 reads CASSFVGAGADAQYF. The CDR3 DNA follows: TGTGCCAGCAGTTTCGTAGGTGCGGGAGCAGATGCGCAGTATTTT.

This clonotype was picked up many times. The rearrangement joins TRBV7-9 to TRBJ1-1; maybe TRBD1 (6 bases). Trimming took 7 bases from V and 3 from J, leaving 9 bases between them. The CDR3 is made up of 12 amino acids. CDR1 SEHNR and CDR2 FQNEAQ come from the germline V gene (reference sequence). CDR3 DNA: TGTGCCAGCACCGCAGGGGACACTGAAGCTTTCTTT. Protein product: CASTAGDTEAFF.

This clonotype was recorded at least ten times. The CDR3 bases are TGTGCCAGCTCACCTCGGGTACAGACACTAGCGGGAGGTTACAATGAGCAGTTCTTC. Its translation: CASSPRVQTLAGGYNEQFF. The chain recombines TRBV18 with TRBJ2-1; 12 nucleotides agree with TRBD2. Germline V gene lookup returns CDR1 KGHSH and CDR2 LQKENI. The ends lost 3 bases at V and 4 bases at J; junction bases unmatched: 13. There are 19 residues in the CDR3.